Presented here are 29 T cell receptor beta chains from one specimen sequenced in a study of Graves' ophthalmopathy and Graves' hyperthyroidism. RNA transcripts were the source from which TCR beta CDR3 regions were amplified. HTBI primers were used in a first-round RT-PCR, which preceded a second-round multiplex PCR. MiXCR, applied by TCRdb to the multiplex PCR reads, yields one record per CDR3 protein. The sample comprises about 1.2 million distinct CDR3 sequences, 36% of which are singletons, and around 10% rests with the top ten. The specimen sequenced was peripheral blood or thyroid tissue (not recorded which). Source of these receptors: an adult man with Graves' hyperthyroidism.

Of note for this clonotype: A much larger clone is a single base away; this may be a read error. The V gene is TRBV7-9, the J gene TRBJ2-7, with no clear D. Germline V CDR1 and CDR2: SEHNR, FQNEAQ (reference sequence). This CDR3 is built from 13 residues. The CDR3 DNA reads as TGTGCCAGCAGCTCCCCAATGGTCTACGAGCAGTGCTTC. Protein product: CASSSPMVYEQCF.

This clonotype came up many times. This chain joins TRBV25-1 and TRBJ2-2; D gene ambiguous. The length of the CDR3 is 15 residues. Trimming took off 1 base at V and 9 bases at J, with 15 bases between the two ends. Germline lookup yields CDR1 MGHDK and CDR2 SYGVNS. The CDR3 here is CASSEFVPGSRELFF. Here the CDR3 DNA reads TGTGCCAGCAGTGAATTTGTACCTGGGTCTCGGGAGCTGTTTTTT.

As regards this clonotype: This sequence may be a read error, since a much larger clone differs from it by one base. The V call is TRBV20-1, the J call TRBJ2-7; D is possibly TRBD1 (6 bases). The germline CDR1 and CDR2 sequences are DFQATT and SNEGSKA (reference sequence). Between the trimmed V and J ends, which lost 5 bases and 5 bases, there was a span of 19 bases. The CDR3 contains 14 residues. As DNA, the CDR3 is TGCAGTGCTGTCGACGCTTCCACAGGGAACGAGCAGTACTTC. It yields the protein CSAVDASTGNEQYF.

The chain carries TRBV20-1 and TRBJ1-5; D is uncertain. From germline, CDR1 is DFQATT and CDR2 SNEGSKA (reference sequence). The CDR3 runs to 12 residues. V was pared by 3 bases and J by 11 bases, with 14 bases between. CDR3 in DNA: TGCAGTGCTAGGGACCGCTTAGTGACCCAGCATTTT. Amino acids: CSARDRLVTQHF.

J is TRBJ1-1 and V is TRBV25-1; 7 bases are a match to TRBD1. The germline gives CDR1 MGHDK, CDR2 SYGVNS. This CDR3 has 16 amino acids. With 5 bases clipped from V and 5 bases from J, the junction kept 14 bases outside the gene matches. The CDR3 coding sequence is TGTGCCAGCAGTAACCCAGGGGGGCGCCCGGTTACTGAAGCTTTCTTT. Translating gives CASSNPGGRPVTEAFF.

A few counts support this clonotype. The chain couples TRBV20-1 to TRBJ2-7, with TRBD1 matching 8 bases. The germline CDR1 and CDR2 sequences are DFQATT and SNEGSKA (reference sequence). V shed 8 bases, J shed 9 bases, and the junction held 12 bases outside the gene matches. The CDR3 covers 12 residues. The DNA for the CDR3 is TGCAGTCCGACCGGACAGGGTTTGCCGCAGTACTTC. It specifies CSPTGQGLPQYF.

This clonotype came up a few times. The chain combines TRBV20-1 with TRBJ1-6; the D gene is possibly TRBD1 (5 bases). This CDR3 comprises 16 residues. The V end lost 2 bases, the J end lost 9 bases, and 20 bases lay between the germline ends. Germline-derived CDR1 and CDR2 are DFQATT and SNEGSKA (reference sequence). CDR3 in amino acids: CSARSQGHLTVSPLHF. For the CDR3, the DNA is TGCAGTGCTAGATCCCAAGGACACCTGACCGTTTCACCCCTCCACTTT.

This clonotype was observed a handful of times. With a much larger clone just one base away, this may be a read error. The genes are TRBV20-1 and TRBJ1-1; D might be TRBD1 (6 bases). Germline CDR1 reads DFQATT; CDR2 reads SNEGSKA (reference sequence). This CDR3 has 19 amino acids. The CDR3 coding sequence is TGCAATGCTAGAGATCGGAGTTCGAAGGGGGGATTTCGGAACACTGAAGCTTTCTTT. Amino acids: CNARDRSSKGGFRNTEAFF.

The gene calls are TRBV7-2 and TRBJ2-2, with TRBD2 matching 11 bases. The V gene end was trimmed by 0 bases and the J gene end by 5 bases; junction bases not matched to a gene: 2. CDR1 is SGHTA, CDR2 FQGNSA, per germline. The CDR3 has 16 residues. The CDR3 coding sequence is TGTGCCAGCAGCTTAGCGTCTAGCGGGGGGACCGGGGAGCTGTTTTTT. Translating gives CASSLASSGGTGELFF.

The chain joins TRBV11-1 to TRBJ2-7; tentative D call: TRBD2 (5 bases). From germline, CDR1 is SGHAT and CDR2 FQDESV (reference sequence). The CDR3 loop spans 15 amino acids. The V and J ends lost 5 bases and 6 bases respectively, with 20 bases between them. CDR3 protein: CASSTWSGLGGEQYF. The CDR3 region has the DNA TGTGCCAGCAGCACATGGTCGGGATTAGGCGGCGAGCAGTACTTC.

This clonotype came up many times. CDR3 coding DNA: TGTGCCAGCAGCTTAGCTCCTCTAGGAGGCAATCAGCCCCAGCATTTT. It specifies CASSLAPLGGNQPQHF. The chain carries TRBV7-2 and TRBJ1-5, with D unresolved. Germline V gene lookup returns CDR1 SGHTA and CDR2 FQGNSA. This CDR3 has 16 amino acids. V lost 0 bases to trimming and J lost 2 bases, with 11 bases between them.

This clonotype was seen more than once but under ten times. This chain uses TRBV10-1 with TRBJ1-5, with 8 bases aligning to TRBD1. The V gene's germline CDR1 is WNHNN and CDR2 SYGVQD (reference sequence). Germline trimming cut 6 bases from V and 11 bases from J; bases unmatched to any gene: 12. CDR3 size: 14 residues. CDR3 loop: CASSHLGQVSTQHF. CDR3 bases: TGCGCCAGCAGCCATCTGGGACAGGTTTCGACCCAGCATTTT.

The J gene is TRBJ2-7, the V gene TRBV6-2 or TRBV6-3; TRBD2 agrees at 7 bases. Germline-derived CDR1 and CDR2 are MNHEY and SVGEGT. This CDR3 region has 18 residues. V was clipped by 0 bases and J by 3 bases; unmatched bases: 14. Here the CDR3 reads CASSYSISLAVYGYEQYF. The CDR3 nucleotides read TGTGCCAGCAGTTACTCGATCTCCCTAGCGGTGTACGGCTACGAGCAGTACTTC.

In its sample, this clonotype was seen many times. The chain is built from TRBV4-3 and TRBJ2-5, with TRBD2 matching 8 bases. The CDR3 sequence is 16 residues long. Looked up from germline, CDR1 is LGHNA and CDR2 is YSLEER. The ends lost 0 bases at V and 1 base at J; junction bases unmatched: 4. CDR3 in amino acids: CASSQDQSGGQETQYF. As DNA, the CDR3 is TGCGCCAGCAGCCAAGATCAAAGCGGGGGCCAAGAGACCCAGTACTTC.

This clonotype was seen a few times. The chain combines TRBV12-3 or TRBV12-4 with TRBJ2-7, with TRBD1 matching 11 bases. The CDR3 totals 13 residues. Trimming at V came to 4 bases and at J to 7 bases, leaving 3 bases not matched to a gene. CDR3 sequence: CASSSWDRGEQYF. The DNA for the CDR3 is TGTGCCAGCAGTTCATGGGACAGGGGGGAGCAGTACTTC.

Points on this clonotype: A much bigger clone sits one base away, suggesting this may be a read error. The chain uses TRBV7-2 and TRBJ2-5, with D possibly matching TRBD2 (6 bases). Germline V lookup: CDR1 SGHTA, CDR2 FQGNSA. The CDR3 is 12 residues long. V was shortened by 4 bases and J by 5 bases, with 8 bases between the two germline ends. CDR3 sequence (DNA): TGTGCCAGCAGCTGGGACTTGGAGACCCAGTACTTC. It specifies CASSWDLETQYF.

This clonotype was found many times. The V call is TRBV10-2, the J call TRBJ2-7, with a tentative D call TRBD2 (5 bases). CDR3 length equals 13 residues. V was cut by 7 bases and J by 6 bases, with 16 bases left in between. The V gene's germline CDR1 is WSHSY and CDR2 SAAADI. The CDR3: CASKVGESGEQYF. The CDR3 DNA sequence: TGCGCCAGCAAAGTCGGGGAAAGTGGCGAGCAGTACTTC.

The V gene is TRBV29-1, the J gene TRBJ2-7; 8 nucleotides align to TRBD1. CDR3 length equals 20 residues. Germline CDR1 and CDR2: SQVTM and ANQGSEA. V lost 2 bases and J lost 0; bases outside the gene matches: 21. CDR3 nucleotide sequence: TGCAGCGTTGAAACTGGCTTACCAAAAACAGGGGGATGCAACTCCTACGAGCAGTACTTC. Residues: CSVETGLPKTGGCNSYEQYF.

This clonotype was seen a handful of times. Here the CDR3 DNA reads TGCAGTGCTAGAGAGGCAGGGACTAATGAAAAACTGTTTTTT. This encodes CSAREAGTNEKLFF. This sequence joins TRBV20-1 and TRBJ1-4; D may be TRBD1 (5 bases). Between the trimmed V and J ends, which lost 0 bases and 2 bases, there was a span of 7 bases. Germline CDR1 and CDR2: DFQATT and SNEGSKA (reference sequence). The CDR3 is made up of 14 amino acids.

This clonotype was counted at least ten times. The genes are TRBV10-3 and TRBJ2-5; a weak D match, TRBD2 (6 bases). V was trimmed by 10 bases and J by 4 bases, leaving 16 bases between them. CDR1 ENHRY and CDR2 SYGVKD come from the germline V gene. The CDR3 contains 13 residues. CDR3 bases: TGTGCCACAGCAGGGACTCGGGGAGAGACCCAGTACTTC. This sequence encodes CATAGTRGETQYF.

This clonotype came up many times. The chain uses TRBV4-3 and TRBJ1-6; 8 bases line up with TRBD1. Germline CDR1 and CDR2: LGHNA and YSLEER. This CDR3 region has 14 residues. The V and J ends lost 1 base and 11 bases, in that order; junction bases with no gene match: 4. The CDR3 is CASSQVGTGTPLHF. The CDR3 nucleotides read TGCGCCAGCAGCCAAGTCGGGACAGGTACACCCCTCCACTTT.

This clonotype came up many times. V is TRBV15 and J is TRBJ1-1; 7 nucleotides line up with TRBD1. J gave up 0 bases and V 3 bases, and 4 bases lay outside the gene matches. CDR3 length: 15 residues. Looked up from germline, CDR1 is LNHNV and CDR2 is YYDKDF (reference sequence). CDR3 loop: CATSSQTGLNTEAFF. The CDR3 nucleotides are TGTGCCACCAGCAGCCAGACAGGGTTGAACACTGAAGCTTTCTTT.

This clonotype appeared a few times. The J gene is TRBJ1-1, the V gene TRBV10-3, with 7 bases that match TRBD1. Germline V CDR1 and CDR2: ENHRY, SYGVKD. V shed 5 bases and J 3 bases; nucleotides not matched to a gene: 6. The CDR3 consists of 14 residues. This CDR3 is CAISSTGTDTEAFF. The CDR3 DNA reads TGTGCCATCAGTTCGACAGGGACGGACACTGAAGCTTTCTTT.

The V gene is TRBV24-1, the J gene TRBJ1-2; TRBD1 matches at 9 bases. Germline CDR1 reads KGHDR; CDR2 reads SFDVKD. V shed 4 bases and J 8 bases; nucleotides not matched to a gene: 10. The CDR3 consists of 15 residues. The CDR3 loop is CATSDQGQGFGGYTF. DNA of the CDR3: TGTGCCACCAGTGACCAAGGACAGGGGTTCGGCGGCTACACCTTC.

This clonotype has a single count. A much more abundant neighbour one base away suggests this may be a read error. In this CDR3 the conserved last residue, phenylalanine or tryptophan, is missing, so a read error is likely. The V call is TRBV11-2, the J call TRBJ1-1; no clear D. CDR1 SGHAT and CDR2 FQNNGV come from the germline V gene. The CDR3 runs to 12 residues. Trimming stripped 5 bases from V and 7 bases from J, with 11 bases between. Written as DNA, the CDR3 is TGTGCCAGCAGCCCGACTACTAATGAAGCTTTCCTT. Residues: CASSPTTNEAFL.

In the case of this clonotype: This may come from a read error, since a much larger clone is one base off. V usage is TRBV7-9 and J usage is TRBJ2-2; D possibly uses TRBD1 or TRBD2 (5 bases each). The CDR3 sequence is 15 residues long. Germline CDR1 and CDR2: SEHNR and FQNEAQ (reference sequence). Trimming cost V 6 bases and J 6 bases, with 17 bases left between them. The CDR3 sequence: CASSPGAARAGELFF. As DNA, the CDR3 is TGTGCCAGCAGTCCCGGGGCAGCGAGGGCCGGGGAGCTGTTTTTT.

This clonotype was detected only a few times. The rearrangement uses TRBV5-6 and TRBJ1-2, with 7 bases lining up with TRBD1. With V trimmed by 2 bases and J by 8 bases, 15 bases remained unmatched. This CDR3 has 16 amino acids. In germline, CDR1 is SGHDT, CDR2 YYEEEE. This CDR3 is CASSLATTGPVGGYTF. The CDR3 DNA reads TGTGCCAGCAGCTTAGCCACGACAGGGCCGGTCGGGGGCTACACCTTC. Filled out from reference TRBV5-6 and TRBJ1-2, the complete variable domain reads DAGVTQSPTHLIKTRGQQVTLRCSPKSGHDTVSWYQQALGQGPQFIFQYYEEEERQRGNFPDRFSGHQFPNYSSELNVNALLLGDSALYLCASSLATTGPVGGYTFGSGTRLTVV.

J is TRBJ1-2 and V is TRBV19; D gene uncertain. V was cut by 7 bases and J by 0 bases, with 6 bases left in between. In germline, CDR1 is LNHDA, CDR2 SQIVND (reference sequence). The CDR3 is made up of 12 amino acids. The DNA of the CDR3 is TGTGCCAGTAAGCCCCCTAACTATGGCTACACCTTC. Its protein is CASKPPNYGYTF.

A word on this clonotype: An end of the junction does not agree with germline; a read error may underlie this. The rearrangement joins TRBV29-1 to TRBJ2-5, with D possibly TRBD2 on 6 matching bases. The CDR3 has 14 amino acids. The germline V gene encodes CDR1 SQVTM and CDR2 ANQGSEA. This chain's CDR3 is CSAKEGFDGETRYF. The CDR3 DNA is TGCAGCGCCAAGGAGGGGTTCGACGGGGAGACCCGGTACTTC.